Listed here are 26 T cell receptor beta chains from one sample, sequenced in a study of T cells in Graves' hyperthyroidism and ophthalmopathy. Amplified TCR beta CDR3 regions derived from RNA transcripts. TCR CDR3 regions were first amplified by RT-PCR with HTBI primers. One entry per CDR3 protein results from TCRdb running MiXCR on the multiplex PCR reads. The table has about 300,000 distinct CDR3 sequences, roughly 19% seen once. What was sequenced was blood. The source is a man aged 50-59 years with Graves' ophthalmopathy.

Comments on this clonotype: The junction departs from the called germline gene at one end, perhaps through a read error. V usage is TRBV2 and J usage is TRBJ2-7; TRBD2 matches 10 bases. CDR3 length: 15 residues. Germline V CDR1 and CDR2: SNHLY, FYNNEI. CDR3 protein: CVSSPGLAESYEQYF. The CDR3 coding sequence is TGTGTCAGCAGTCCCGGACTAGCGGAATCCTACGAGCAGTACTTC.

This chain joins TRBV7-8 and TRBJ2-7; a possible D gene is TRBD1 (6 bases). The germline V gene has CDR1 SGHVS and CDR2 FQNEAQ. Between the trimmed V and J ends, which lost 8 bases and 4 bases, there was a span of 9 bases. The CDR3 spans 11 residues. The CDR3 sequence is CASADSYEQYF. The CDR3 nucleotides are TGTGCCAGCGCGGACAGTTACGAGCAGTACTTC. Full variable domain (missing parts from reference TRBV7-8 and TRBJ2-7): GAGVSQSPRYKVAKRGQDVALRCDPISGHVSLFWYQQALGQGPEFLTYFQNEAQLDKSGLPSDRFFAERPEGSVSTLKIQRTQQEDSAVYLCASADSYEQYFGPGTRLTVT.

The table lists this clonotype with many counts. The rearrangement joins TRBV28 to TRBJ1-2; D is perhaps TRBD1 (5 bases). Germline assignment: CDR1 MDHEN and CDR2 SYDVKM. The CDR3 has 15 residues. Trimming took 3 bases from V and 3 from J, leaving 14 bases between them. DNA of the CDR3: TGTGCCAGCAGTTTCGGGGGGTTGAGCGACTATGGCTACACCTTC. Translation gives CASSFGGLSDYGYTF.

The chain couples TRBV15 to TRBJ2-1, with D possibly matching TRBD2 (6 bases). The V gene's germline CDR1 is LNHNV and CDR2 YYDKDF (reference sequence). Trimming left V 1 base short and J 4 bases short, with 8 bases between. CDR3 size: 14 residues. CDR3 nucleotide sequence: TGTGCCACCAGCAGAGGGACTATGTACAATGAGCAGTTCTTC. This codes for CATSRGTMYNEQFF.

The V and J genes are TRBV28 and TRBJ2-3; D remains ambiguous. V was trimmed by 6 bases and J by 4 bases, leaving 17 bases between them. The germline V gene encodes CDR1 MDHEN and CDR2 SYDVKM. This CDR3 region has 15 residues. The CDR3 loop is CASSLKAGRADTQYF. The DNA for the CDR3 is TGTGCCAGCAGCTTAAAGGCCGGTAGGGCAGATACGCAGTATTTT.

This clonotype was counted between two and nine times. V gene TRBV10-2 combines with J gene TRBJ2-7; D gene uncertain. Germline V gives CDR1 WSHSY, CDR2 SAAADI. The CDR3 contains 11 residues. The V end was cut by 6 bases, the J end by 2 bases, with 5 bases between. The CDR3 DNA reads TGCGCCAGCAGGGCAGCCTACGAGCAGTACTTC. This sequence encodes CASRAAYEQYF.

The chain combines TRBV7-9 with TRBJ2-5; no clear D gene. Trimming took 10 bases from V and 1 from J, leaving 13 bases between them. CDR3 length: 13 residues. CDR1 and CDR2 (germline): SEHNR, FQNEAQ (reference sequence). The DNA for the CDR3 is TGTGCCACCACAGTTGGGTTCCAAGAGACCCAGTACTTC. The encoded protein is CATTVGFQETQYF.

The gene calls are TRBV11-1 and TRBJ2-3; the D gene is possibly TRBD2 (6 bases). Germline-derived CDR1 and CDR2 are SGHAT and FQDESV (reference sequence). Trimming removed 2 bases at V and 6 bases at J, with 15 bases between. The CDR3 is 15 residues long. The CDR3 DNA follows: TGTGCCAGCAGCTTAACGGGAGAAAAGTGGGATACGCAGTATTTT. Its protein is CASSLTGEKWDTQYF. The full variable domain, in which reference TRBV11-1 and TRBJ2-3 provide the parts outside the CDR3, is EAEVAQSPRYKITEKSQAVAFWCDPISGHATLYWYRQILGQGPELLVQFQDESVVDDSQLPKDRFSAERLKGVDSTLKIQPAELGDSAMYLCASSLTGEKWDTQYFGPGTRLTVL.

This clonotype was seen many times. The chain combines TRBV20-1 with TRBJ2-1, with a possible D match to TRBD1 (5 bases). The V end lost 5 bases, the J end lost 7 bases, and 18 bases lay between the germline ends. Germline V gene lookup returns CDR1 DFQATT and CDR2 SNEGSKA (reference sequence). There are 14 residues in the CDR3. The DNA of the CDR3 is TGCAGTGCTTATCCTTGGCCAGGGTCGAATGAGCAGTTCTTC. Its protein is CSAYPWPGSNEQFF.

This rearrangement joins TRBV13 to TRBJ2-2; maybe TRBD2 (6 bases). The germline V and J ends were trimmed by 5 bases and 0 bases, with 13 bases remaining between them. Germline loops: CDR1 PRHDT, CDR2 FYEKMQ (reference sequence). This CDR3 has 16 residues. The CDR3 sequence is CASSPSGTSNTGELFF. The CDR3 DNA reads TGTGCCAGCAGCCCCTCCGGGACTTCGAACACCGGGGAGCTGTTTTTT.

In this sample, this clonotype turned up a few times. CDR3 region: CASSQGPGGLQPQHF. In nucleotides, the CDR3 is TGTGCCAGCAGCCAAGGTCCAGGGGGCCTTCAGCCCCAGCATTTT. V and J are TRBV3-1 and TRBJ1-5; the match to TRBD1 covers 8 bases. CDR3 size: 15 residues. J lost 6 bases, V lost 1 base, and 5 bases had no gene match. CDR1 LGHDT and CDR2 YNNKEL come from the germline V gene (reference sequence).

This clonotype was picked up many times. The chain has TRBV12-3 or TRBV12-4 and TRBJ2-1, with D unclear. This CDR3 is built from 14 residues. The germline V and J ends were trimmed by 5 bases and 4 bases, with 12 bases remaining between them. CDR3 sequence reads: CASSPSPGYNEQFF. Here the CDR3 DNA reads TGTGCCAGCAGTCCTTCGCCGGGTTACAATGAGCAGTTCTTC.

The V call is TRBV12-3 or TRBV12-4, the J call TRBJ1-5; D not resolved. V lost 3 bases and J 4 bases, leaving 7 bases between the germline ends. This CDR3 comprises 13 residues. The CDR3 bases are TGTGCCAGCAGTTTTGGGGTAAATCAGCCCCAGCATTTT. Protein sequence: CASSFGVNQPQHF.

The chain uses TRBV11-2 and TRBJ2-2; 7 bases align to TRBD2. The germline V gene has CDR1 SGHAT and CDR2 FQNNGV. The length of the CDR3 is 19 residues. Trimming cost V 0 bases and J 4 bases; bases outside gene matches: 14. The DNA of the CDR3 is TGTGCCAGCAGCTTAGATCCCTTAGCGGGTCCCGAGGCCACCGGGGAGCTGTTTTTT. It translates to CASSLDPLAGPEATGELFF.

In this sample, this clonotype turned up many times. The DNA for the CDR3 is TGTGCCAGCAGCCAAGATCTGACAGAATCAGATACGCAGTATTTT. It yields the protein CASSQDLTESDTQYF. The chain couples TRBV3-1 to TRBJ2-3; TRBD1 might be the D (5 bases). V was clipped by 0 bases and J by 4 bases, with 11 bases between them. CDR1 is LGHDT and CDR2 is YNNKEL in the germline V gene (reference sequence). This CDR3 is 15 amino acids long.

The chain is built from TRBV20-1 and TRBJ2-4; 8 nucleotides line up with TRBD2. Per germline, CDR1 DFQATT and CDR2 SNEGSKA (reference sequence). The CDR3 runs to 17 residues. With 0 bases clipped from V and 7 bases from J, the junction kept 14 bases outside the gene matches. The CDR3 nucleotides are TGCAGTGCTAGAGAACCATCGGGACTAGTTTCAGGGAACATTCAGTACTTC. Translating it yields CSAREPSGLVSGNIQYF.

J is TRBJ2-7 and V is TRBV7-8, with D possibly TRBD2 on 5 matching bases. The length of the CDR3 is 16 residues. Looked up from germline, CDR1 is SGHVS and CDR2 is FQNEAQ. V shed 0 bases and J shed 1 base, with 13 bases lying between them. The CDR3 sequence is CASSLALTRGSYEQYF. Here the CDR3 DNA reads TGTGCCAGCAGCTTAGCGCTGACCCGGGGTTCCTACGAGCAGTACTTC. Complete variable domain (other parts from reference TRBV7-8 and TRBJ2-7): GAGVSQSPRYKVAKRGQDVALRCDPISGHVSLFWYQQALGQGPEFLTYFQNEAQLDKSGLPSDRFFAERPEGSVSTLKIQRTQQEDSAVYLCASSLALTRGSYEQYFGPGTRLTVT.

The sample holds many counts of this clonotype. V usage is TRBV18 and J usage is TRBJ2-3; D possibly corresponds to TRBD2 (5 bases). Germline CDR1 KGHSH, CDR2 LQKENI. This CDR3 spans 14 amino acids. V gave up 7 bases and J gave up 0 bases, with 11 bases separating them. The CDR3 DNA sequence: TGTGCCAGCTGTCCGGGCGGGAGCACAGATACGCAGTATTTT. It specifies CASCPGGSTDTQYF.

This clonotype was observed a few times. The chain has TRBV7-9 and TRBJ1-2; TRBD1 matches 8 bases. V lost 1 base and J lost 3; bases outside the gene matches: 10. The CDR3 covers 17 residues. CDR1 is SEHNR and CDR2 is FQNEAQ in the germline V gene (reference sequence). The CDR3 sequence: CASSLGPPGGADYGYTF. DNA for the CDR3: TGTGCCAGCAGCTTAGGTCCCCCAGGGGGCGCCGACTATGGCTACACCTTC.

This sequence joins TRBV14 and TRBJ2-4, with a possible D match to TRBD1 (6 bases). This CDR3 comprises 15 residues. CDR1 is SGHDN, CDR2 FVKESK, per germline. The V gene lost 0 bases and the J gene lost 4 bases, with 10 bases spanning the gap. CDR3 sequence reads: CASSQEGTLKNIQYF. The CDR3 DNA reads as TGTGCCAGCAGCCAAGAGGGGACACTGAAAAACATTCAGTACTTC.

The V gene is TRBV6-1, the J gene TRBJ2-3; weak D call: TRBD1 (7 bases). CDR3 length: 14 residues. V was cut by 4 bases and J by 3 bases, with 11 bases left in between. Per germline, CDR1 MNHNS and CDR2 SASEGT. For the CDR3, the DNA is TGTGCCAGCAGTGGCCAGGGGGGAACAGATACGCAGTATTTT. Its translation: CASSGQGGTDTQYF.

This clonotype came up many times. The chain combines TRBV28 with TRBJ2-1, with 7 bases lining up with TRBD2. This CDR3 is 14 amino acids long. Germline CDR1 is MDHEN and CDR2 is SYDVKM. V shed 5 bases, J shed 4 bases, and the junction held 5 bases outside the gene matches. The CDR3 protein is CASSLGLRYNEQFF. Written as DNA, the CDR3 is TGTGCCAGCAGTCTGGGACTACGATACAATGAGCAGTTCTTC.

This clonotype was recorded many times. V gene TRBV11-2 combines with J gene TRBJ2-2; TRBD1 or TRBD2 may be the D gene (5 bases each). The CDR3 has 15 residues. Germline CDR1 SGHAT, CDR2 FQNNGV. Trimming took 1 base from V and 4 from J, leaving 10 bases between them. This chain's CDR3 is CASSLGGVGTGELFF. For the CDR3, the DNA is TGTGCCAGCAGCTTAGGAGGGGTTGGCACCGGGGAGCTGTTTTTT.

The chain employs TRBV14 and TRBJ1-2; weak D call: TRBD1 (5 bases). V was shortened by 1 base and J by 2 bases, with 20 bases between the two germline ends. Germline V gives CDR1 SGHDN, CDR2 FVKESK. This CDR3 is built from 18 residues. The CDR3 protein is CASSQGPDSRLENYGYTF. CDR3 nucleotides: TGTGCCAGCAGCCAAGGTCCCGACAGCCGCCTTGAGAACTATGGCTACACCTTC.

This rearrangement joins TRBV5-1 to TRBJ2-7; 7 bases agree with TRBD2. The CDR3 has 16 amino acids. Germline V gene data show CDR1 as SGHRS and CDR2 as YFSETQ. J was trimmed by 2 bases and V by 7 bases; bases with no gene match: 15. CDR3 loop: CASGFRTRGDTYEQYF. Here the CDR3 DNA reads TGCGCCAGCGGATTCCGGACTAGAGGGGATACCTACGAGCAGTACTTC.

The chain uses TRBV7-9 and TRBJ1-2; D call uncertain. The CDR3 totals 13 residues. CDR1 is SEHNR and CDR2 is FQNEAQ in the germline V gene (reference sequence). V gave up 1 base and J gave up 7 bases, with 10 bases separating them. CDR3: CASSLGEISGYTF. The CDR3 bases are TGTGCCAGCAGCTTAGGGGAAATAAGTGGCTACACCTTC.